In this sample, the clone carrying this TCR beta chain turned up a few times. The antigen is undetermined. The sample comes from a study of T-cell reconstitution after alpha-beta-depleted transplantation in children. The study's findings and limits: T-cell numbers and diversity one year post-transplant derived largely from freshly generated T cells.

Germline CDR1 and CDR2: MGHRA and YSYEKL. This CDR3 is built from 16 residues. Deletions cut 0 bases from V and 5 bases from J, with 11 bases between. Preparation of the TCRbeta library used unique molecular identifiers. One entry per CDR3 protein, called by TCRdb with MiXCR from the PCR reads. Of approximately 800,000 distinct CDR3 sequences listed, roughly 15% were seen once; the top ten hold roughly 5%. The rearrangement uses TRBV4-1 and TRBJ1-6, with D possibly TRBD1 on 6 matching bases. The sample in question was PBMCs, mostly from graft donor cells, obtained 360 days after TCRalphabeta/CD19-depleted stem cell transplant. This sequence was found in a male patient between 5 and 17 years old who had a stem cell transplant for acute lymphoblastic leukemia, so the T cells may come from the graft donor. The CDR3 sequence: CASSQDGGGHNSPLHF. The CDR3 region has the DNA TGCGCCAGCAGCCAAGATGGGGGCGGTCATAATTCACCCCTCCACTTT.